This TCR beta chain was obtained from a study of T cell changes during pregnancy in multiple sclerosis. Profiled with immunoSEQ multiplex PCR; TCRdb holds only in-frame clones, not every one. The data contain approximately 80,000 clones, about 90% of them singletons. CDR1 SGDLS and CDR2 YYNGEE come from the germline V gene. V lost 0 bases and J 5 bases, leaving 11 bases between the germline ends. This CDR3 region has 15 residues. Specimen: PBMCs, collected in the first trimester of pregnancy. The clonotype was recovered from a female donor in good health, serving as a control in a pregnancy study. Some clones in this sample may be carry-over from other donors' samples. The J gene is TRBJ1-4, the V gene TRBV9; D is uncertain. DNA for the CDR3: TGTGCCAGCAGCGTAGATGGCAGGCCGAATGAAAAACTGTTTTTT. This gives the protein CASSVDGRPNEKLFF.